This TCR beta chain was captured by sequencing in a study of lymphopenia after photon versus proton radiotherapy. Measured with immunoSEQ multiplex PCR; TCRdb has only the in-frame clones, and not every one. Here the sample spans about 83,000 clones, around 88% being singletons. The CDR3 has 14 residues. V dropped 4 bases and J dropped 5 bases, with 14 bases sitting between them. The germline V gene encodes CDR1 SGHVS and CDR2 FNYEAQ. This receptor was identified in a man aged 60-69 years with pancreatic cancer. This specimen was peripheral blood, taken from a patient treated with proton-based radiotherapy. V and J are TRBV7-6 and TRBJ2-5; D is perhaps TRBD2 (7 bases). Written as DNA, the CDR3 is TGTGCCAGCAGCTCCCGGACAGCGGGGGAGACCCAGTACTTC. Translating it yields CASSSRTAGETQYF. The entire variable domain, with the rest obtained from reference TRBV7-6 and TRBJ2-5, is as follows: GAGVSQSPRYKVTKRGQDVALRCDPISGHVSLYWYRQALGQGPEFLTYFNYEAQQDKSGLPNDRFSAERPEGSISTLTIQRTEQRDSAMYRCASSSRTAGETQYFGPGTRLLVL.